This is a list of T cell receptor beta chains from one sample in a study of T cells in Graves' hyperthyroidism and ophthalmopathy. TCRdb reprocessed the multiplex PCR reads via MiXCR and lists one record per CDR3 protein. Of roughly 400,000 distinct CDR3 sequences listed, roughly 13% are singletons. The specimen sequenced was blood. These receptors came from a man between 45 and 60 years old with Graves' ophthalmopathy. Each CDR3 is given with its conserved first and last residue. Each record gives: V gene, J gene, D gene, clone size, CDR3 DNA, CDR3 protein. A D gene is named only where the DNA matches it firmly. Clone size is stated in some rows and not others, as once, few, many or a class when expanded.

>TRBV30|TRBJ1-1|-|many
TGTGCCTGGAGTGTAGTAAGGGTGGGGGAATTGCAAGCTTTCTTT
CAWSVVRVGELQAFF
>TRBV29-1|TRBJ2-1|-|many
TGCAGCGTTGAACTACTAGCAAATGAGCAGTTCTTC
CSVELLANEQFF
>TRBV4-1|TRBJ2-7|TRBD2|-
TGCGCCAGCAGCCAAGGGACTAGCGGGATGGACGAGCAGTACTTC
CASSQGTSGMDEQYF
>TRBV7-2|TRBJ2-1|-|-
TGTGCCAGCAGCTTAGAGATCCAAATCCATGAGCAGTTCTTC
CASSLEIQIHEQFF
>TRBV20-1|TRBJ1-4|TRBD1|-
TGCAGTGTGGGGACAAGACAGGGTCGAGAAAAACTGTTTTTT
CSVGTRQGREKLFF
>TRBV19|TRBJ2-2|TRBD1|few
TGTGCCAGTAGTGGCTTAACAGGGGGCATTGGCACCGGGGAGCTGTTTTTT
CASSGLTGGIGTGELFF
>TRBV28|TRBJ2-1|TRBD2|-
TGTGCCATCAAACCTAGCGGGAGTAACAATGAGCAGTTCTTC
CAIKPSGSNNEQFF
>TRBV20-1|TRBJ2-4|TRBD2|-
TGCAGTGCTCATCCGGGACTAGCGGGAGGGACCAAAAACATTCAGTACTTC
CSAHPGLAGGTKNIQYF
>TRBV27|TRBJ1-5|-|many
TGTGCCAGCAGTTTACGAGCTGGACGCAATCAGCCCCAGCATTTT
CASSLRAGRNQPQHF
>TRBV18|TRBJ1-2|-|many
TGTGCCAGCTCACCAAAGGACAGCTGGGTTGGCTACACCTTC
CASSPKDSWVGYTF
>TRBV7-9|TRBJ2-7|-|many
TGTGCCAGCAGCTTACTGGAGGGACCCTACGAGCAGTACTTC
CASSLLEGPYEQYF
>TRBV5-1|TRBJ2-1|-|many
TGCGCCAGCAGCCACCGAGGGATTACAGGCAATGAGCAGTTCTTC
CASSHRGITGNEQFF
>TRBV19|TRBJ2-7|-|-
TGTGCCAGTAGTATAGCGGGAGAGGTCATCGAGCAGTACTTC
CASSIAGEVIEQYF
>TRBV28|TRBJ1-6|-|many
TGTGCCAGCAGCCTAATTCTCCGGTTAGGAGGGATTTCACCCCTCCACTTT
CASSLILRLGGISPLHF
>TRBV4-1|TRBJ2-1|-|-
TGCGCCAGCAGCCTTCAACCCGGGACGGCGAGCTCCTACAATGAGCAGTTCTTC
CASSLQPGTASSYNEQFF
>TRBV20-1|TRBJ2-1|-|many
TGCAGTGCCACCGGGACAATAAGAAACAATGAGCAGTTCTTC
CSATGTIRNNEQFF
>TRBV2|TRBJ1-1|-|many
TGTGCCAGCAGTGAGATTTACACTGAAGCTTTCTTT
CASSEIYTEAFF
>TRBV19|TRBJ1-6|-|many
TGTGCCAGTAGCCCTCGGTGGGGTAACAATTCACCCCTCCACTTT
CASSPRWGNNSPLHF
>TRBV29-1|TRBJ2-3|-|many
TGCAGCCTAGGGGATGGCCCAGATACGCAGTATTTT
CSLGDGPDTQYF
>TRBV7-9|TRBJ2-7|-|few
TGTGCCAGCAGCTCTGCGTTTACCTACGAGCAGTACTTC
CASSSAFTYEQYF
>TRBV19|TRBJ1-1|TRBD1|many
TGTGCCAGTAAGGACAGGGGGCGCCTGAACACTGAAGCTTTCTTT
CASKDRGRLNTEAFF
>TRBV4-1|TRBJ1-2|-|-
TGCGCCAGCAGCCAAGATCTTGGGGGCGAGGTTTACGGCTACACCTTC
CASSQDLGGEVYGYTF
>TRBV7-9|TRBJ2-7|-|-
TGTGCCAGCAGCTTAGGTGGAGGGAGTGAGCAGTACTTC
CASSLGGGSEQYF
>TRBV12-3/TRBV12-4|TRBJ2-1|-|many
TGTGCCAGCACCCTTTCGGGGACGAATGAGCAGTTCTTC
CASTLSGTNEQFF
>TRBV28|TRBJ2-1|TRBD2|once
TGTGCCAGCAGTTCTCTCTCCGGGACTAGCGGCTACAATGAGCAGTTCTTC
CASSSLSGTSGYNEQFF
>TRBV28|TRBJ1-1|-|many
TGTGCCAGCAGTTTGCCAGGGGCAAGGAACACTGAAGCTTTCTTT
CASSLPGARNTEAFF
>TRBV20-1|TRBJ2-2|TRBD2|-
TGCAGTGCTAGAGATCTAGCGGGAGCCGCGAACACCGGGGAGCTGTTTTTT
CSARDLAGAANTGELFF
>TRBV5-5|TRBJ2-7|TRBD2|many
TGTGCCAGCAGCACCGGACTAGACTCCTACGAGCAGTACTTC
CASSTGLDSYEQYF
>TRBV19|TRBJ1-5|-|few
TGTGCCAGTAGTATAGTGATCTCGGCACCCGGGTCCGGTCAGCCCCAGCATTTT
CASSIVISAPGSGQPQHF
>TRBV5-6|TRBJ1-1|-|many
TGTGCCAGCAGCCCCGTCCGCCTCGCCCTTGGGAACACTGAAGCTTTCTTT
CASSPVRLALGNTEAFF
>TRBV20-1|TRBJ2-1|-|few
TGCAGTGGGGCTTGGGTCGGAGAGCAGTTCTTC
CSGAWVGEQFF
>TRBV10-1|TRBJ2-3|-|-
TGCGCCAGCAGTGACCGGCACCCAGCTACGCAGTATTTT
CASSDRHPATQYF
>TRBV7-7|TRBJ2-3|-|many
TGTGCTAGCAGCTTAGATGTCAAAAACACAGATACGCAGTATTTT
CASSLDVKNTDTQYF
>TRBV5-6|TRBJ2-4|-|-
TGTGCCAGCAGCGTTATGTGGGGGAGCGCGGACATTCAGTACTTC
CASSVMWGSADIQYF
>TRBV6-6|TRBJ2-7|TRBD1|many
TGTGCCAGCAGTTACTCCCGGGACAGCTACGAGCAGTACTTC
CASSYSRDSYEQYF
>TRBV7-9|TRBJ2-7|-|-
TGTGCCAGCAGCTCCCTAGGGGCAGTAAGCTCCTACGAGCAGTACTTC
CASSSLGAVSSYEQYF
>TRBV20-1|TRBJ2-5|-|many
TGCAGTGTTCGCTCCTCCGGGAGAAGAGGGGAGACCCAGTACTTC
CSVRSSGRRGETQYF
>TRBV5-1|TRBJ1-1|TRBD1|-
TGCGCCAGCAGTCCCAGACAGGGGGCAACGACTGAAGCTTTCTTT
CASSPRQGATTEAFF
>TRBV10-2|TRBJ2-1|TRBD1|many
TGCGCCAGCAGACCCACAGGGGGAACGAGACCACGTGGCAGGGGATACAATGAGCAGTTCTTC
CASRPTGGTRPRGRGYNEQFF
>TRBV5-1|TRBJ2-1|-|many
TGCGCCAGCAGCTTGGATTCTAGCATAGGCAATGAGCAGTTCTTC
CASSLDSSIGNEQFF
>TRBV18|TRBJ2-3|-|many
TGTGCCAGCTCACCAAACAGCCGCACAGATACGCAGTATTTT
CASSPNSRTDTQYF
>TRBV3-1|TRBJ1-1|-|many
TGTGCCAGCAGCCGAGAGGGTCGGGCTTTCTTT
CASSREGRAFF
>TRBV6-1|TRBJ2-6|-|many
TGTGCCAGCAGAGACCGATCTGGGGCCAACGTCCTGACTTTC
CASRDRSGANVLTF
>TRBV18|TRBJ1-5|TRBD1|many
TGTGCCAGCTCAGGGACAGGGTCTCAGCCCCAGCATTTT
CASSGTGSQPQHF
>TRBV5-1|TRBJ2-7|TRBD2|-
TGCGCCAGCAGCCCTGGGACTAGCGTCCACGAGCAGTACTTC
CASSPGTSVHEQYF
>TRBV18|TRBJ2-3|-|many
TGTGCCAGCTCACCCCTATCGCCGAACTTCCAAGATACGCAGTATTTT
CASSPLSPNFQDTQYF
>TRBV11-3|TRBJ2-7|-|many
TGTGCCAGCGGTCGGCGGGGCCCCTACGAGCAGTACTTC
CASGRRGPYEQYF
>TRBV5-1|TRBJ2-7|-|-
TGCGCCAGCAGCTTGGGGGAATCCGACGAGCAGTACTTC
CASSLGESDEQYF
>TRBV20-1|TRBJ2-7|TRBD2|many
TGCAGTGCTAGGGCTACTAGCGGGAGCTTACACGAGCAGTACTTC
CSARATSGSLHEQYF
>TRBV29-1|TRBJ2-5|TRBD2|many
TGCAGCGTGAACCGGGGACTAGCGGGGAAAGAGACCCAGTACTTC
CSVNRGLAGKETQYF
>TRBV5-8|TRBJ2-2|TRBD2|few
TGTGCCAGCAGCCCCGGGGGGGGGCGGAACACCGGGGAGCTGTTTTTT
CASSPGGGRNTGELFF
>TRBV10-3|TRBJ1-5|-|-
TGTGCCATCAGCGCTGGACAGCCCAATCAGCCCCAGCATTTT
CAISAGQPNQPQHF
>TRBV27|TRBJ2-5|TRBD1|many
TGTGCCAGCAGTTTAAAACAGGGGGAGGAGACCCAGTACTTC
CASSLKQGEETQYF
>TRBV5-1|TRBJ2-3|-|-
TGCGCCAGCAGCTTGGGACAGATCACAGATACGCAGTATTTT
CASSLGQITDTQYF
>TRBV14|TRBJ2-7|-|-
TGTGCCAGCAGCCAAGCTGGGTGGACTTTCCTCGAGCAGTACTTC
CASSQAGWTFLEQYF
>TRBV20-1|TRBJ2-7|-|-
TGCAGTGCGGAAGGGACCCACCGGGTGAGACAGTACTTC
CSAEGTHRVRQYF
>TRBV30|TRBJ1-1|-|-
TGTGCCTGGAGTCATGGTACGACGAGCATCGAGGCTTTCTTT
CAWSHGTTSIEAFF
>TRBV20-1|TRBJ1-1|-|many
TGCAGTGCGAACAGGGTGAACACTGAAGCTTTCTTT
CSANRVNTEAFF
>TRBV12-3/TRBV12-4|TRBJ1-1|-|many
TGTGCCAGCAGTTTGGATGCCTTGAACACTGAAGCTTTCTTT
CASSLDALNTEAFF
>TRBV5-1|TRBJ2-1|-|many
TGCGCCAGCAGTTTCGGACAGAGCTCCTACAATGAGCAGTTCTTC
CASSFGQSSYNEQFF